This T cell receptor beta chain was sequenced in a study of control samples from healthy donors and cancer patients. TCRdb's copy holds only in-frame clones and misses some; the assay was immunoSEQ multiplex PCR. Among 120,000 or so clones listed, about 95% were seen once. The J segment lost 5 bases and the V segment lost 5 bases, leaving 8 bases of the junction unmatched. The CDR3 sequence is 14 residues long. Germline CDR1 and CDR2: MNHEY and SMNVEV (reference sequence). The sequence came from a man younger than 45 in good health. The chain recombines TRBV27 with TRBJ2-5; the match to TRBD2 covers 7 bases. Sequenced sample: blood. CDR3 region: CASSPLAVGETQYF. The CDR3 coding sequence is TGTGCCAGCAGTCCCCTAGCGGTGGGGGAGACCCAGTACTTC.